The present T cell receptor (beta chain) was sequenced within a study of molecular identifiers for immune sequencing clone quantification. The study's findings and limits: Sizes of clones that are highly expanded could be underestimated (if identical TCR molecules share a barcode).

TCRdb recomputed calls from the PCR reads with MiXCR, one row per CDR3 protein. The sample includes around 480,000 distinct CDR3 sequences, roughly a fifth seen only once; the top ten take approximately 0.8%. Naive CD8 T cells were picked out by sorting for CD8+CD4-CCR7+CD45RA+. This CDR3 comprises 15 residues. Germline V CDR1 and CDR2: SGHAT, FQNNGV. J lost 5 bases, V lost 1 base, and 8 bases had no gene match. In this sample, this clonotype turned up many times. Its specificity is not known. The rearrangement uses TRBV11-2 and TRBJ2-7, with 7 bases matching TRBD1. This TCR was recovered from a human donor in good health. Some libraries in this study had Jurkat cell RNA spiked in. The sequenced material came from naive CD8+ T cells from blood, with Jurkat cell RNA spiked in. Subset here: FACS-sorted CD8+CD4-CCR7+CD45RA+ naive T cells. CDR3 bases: TGTGCCAGCAGCTTAGGCGCCACGGACAGGAACGAGCAGTACTTC. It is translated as CASSLGATDRNEQYF. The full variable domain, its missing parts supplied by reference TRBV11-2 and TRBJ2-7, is EAGVAQSPRYKIIEKRQSVAFWCNPISGHATLYWYQQILGQGPKLLIQFQNNGVVDDSQLPKDRFSAERLKGVDSTLKIQPAKLEDSAVYLCASSLGATDRNEQYFGPGTRLTVT.